This T cell receptor (beta chain) was found in a study of blood T cell repertoires in COVID-19. Trimming left V 2 bases short and J 4 bases short, with 14 bases between. CDR1 KGHSH and CDR2 LQKENI come from the germline V gene. This CDR3 is built from 16 residues. Assay used: immunoSEQ multiplex PCR; TCRdb lists only in-frame clones, some missing. Of 100,000 or so clones listed, about 76% are singletons. This sequence joins TRBV18 and TRBJ1-4; D not certain. The TCR comes from a woman in her 70s with acute or convalescent COVID-19. Sequencing used peripheral blood. The CDR3 bases are TGTGCCAGCTCACCAGTATTGAGAGGCTTTAATGAAAAACTGTTTTTT. The encoded protein is CASSPVLRGFNEKLFF.